This T cell receptor (beta chain) derives from a study of cytomegalovirus exposure and HLA in healthy donors. Study-wide points: In a later analysis, HLA-associated beta chains showed higher expansion and lower generation probabilities than comparable chains. In a later analysis, across HLA loci, associated TCR counts were highest for DRB1, lowest for HLA-C. The HLA-A and HLA-B alleles of most subjects were reportedly predicted accurately from TCR beta sequences.

Primers included in the PCR were 60 Vbeta and 13 Jbeta primers. Sequencing was performed with immunoSEQ multiplex PCR; in TCRdb, only in-frame clones are kept and a portion is missing. The sample lists 90,000 to 110,000 clones, 81% occurring once. Turning to this clone: Its antigen remains unidentified.

Input material: PBMCs. The sequence was obtained from a woman aged 30 to 39 in good health and CMV-seronegative.

The CDR3 is CASSLEGGTSYNEQFF. The CDR3 DNA sequence: TGCGCCAGCAGCTTGGAGGGAGGCACATCCTACAATGAGCAGTTCTTC. The chain combines TRBV5-1 with TRBJ2-1, with D possibly being TRBD2 (6 bases). The CDR3 has 16 amino acids. CDR1 is SGHRS and CDR2 is YFSETQ in the germline V gene. V dropped 0 bases and J dropped 1 base, with 11 bases sitting between them.